What follows describes a single T cell receptor (beta chain). This sample is part of a study of cytomegalovirus exposure and HLA in healthy donors. V lost 1 base and J lost 1; bases outside the gene matches: 15. Germline V gene sequence: CDR1 LNHDA, CDR2 SQIVND (reference sequence). This CDR3 spans 21 amino acids. Researchers ran the PCR with 60 Vbeta and 13 Jbeta primers. Produced via immunoSEQ multiplex PCR; TCRdb's table is partial and in-frame only. Of under 200,000 clones listed, roughly 79% were seen once; the top ten hold roughly 1.5%. The sequenced sample was PBMCs. The clonotype was recovered from a man aged 35 to 55 in good health and CMV-seronegative. The chain carries TRBV19 and TRBJ2-1; 11 bases are shared with TRBD2. The CDR3 sequence: CASSIARWLAGGSPSYNEQFF. CDR3 coding DNA: TGTGCCAGTAGTATAGCCAGGTGGCTAGCGGGAGGTTCACCTTCCTACAATGAGCAGTTCTTC.